The rows below give T cell receptor beta chains drawn from one sample of a study of cytomegalovirus exposure and HLA in healthy donors. The protocol was immunoSEQ multiplex PCR, while the TCRdb copy is restricted to in-frame clones and leaves out a portion. The sample shows 200,000 or so clones, around 75% of them seen only once. The sequenced material came from PBMCs. Receptor source: a male donor in good health and CMV-seropositive. CDR3s include the opening cysteine and the closing phenylalanine or tryptophan. The D gene is left open where the match is weak. For some rows the clone size is stated as once, few or many, or as a class when expanded; others skip it.

TRBV7-9	TRBJ2-5	NA	TRBD1	TGTGCCAGCAGCCCAGCAGGGACAGGGCACCAAGAGACCCAGTACTTC	CASSPAGTGHQETQYF
TRBV28	TRBJ2-7	NA	NA	TGTGCCAGCACCGCGGGCTCCTACGAGCAGTACTTC	CASTAGSYEQYF
TRBV5-1	TRBJ1-1	few	NA	TGCGCCAGCAGCCCTTGGGGGGTTTCGGGTAGGGCTTTCTTT	CASSPWGVSGRAFF
TRBV19	TRBJ2-7	NA	NA	TGTGCCAGTAGTATAGAGATGTCCCGGACATCCGCTTACGAGCAGTACTTC	CASSIEMSRTSAYEQYF
TRBV5-4	TRBJ2-5	NA	TRBD2	TGTGCCAGCACCTCACCCCGAACTAGCGGACAAGAGACCCAGTACTTC	CASTSPRTSGQETQYF
TRBV7-3	TRBJ2-2	NA	TRBD2	TGTGCCACCACCCCCCCGGGGGGCGGGAGGGCCGGGGAGCTGTTTTTT	CATTPPGGGRAGELFF
TRBV11-1	TRBJ2-1	once	TRBD1	TGTGCCAGCAGCCCCGGACAGGGCCCCTACAATGAGCAGTTCTTC	CASSPGQGPYNEQFF
TRBV9	TRBJ2-3	NA	TRBD1	TGTGCCAGCAGCGTAGACCAGGGGGCGATAATTGCAGATACGCAGTATTTT	CASSVDQGAIIADTQYF
TRBV7-2	TRBJ1-5	NA	TRBD1	TGTGCCAGCAGCACCCGACAGGGTAGCAATCAGCCCCAGCATTTT	CASSTRQGSNQPQHF
TRBV5-4	TRBJ1-1	NA	NA	TGTGCCAGCAGCTTCGAGGTGAACACTGAAGCTTTCTTT	CASSFEVNTEAFF
TRBV6-1	TRBJ2-5	NA	NA	TGTGCCAGCAGTGAAGCCCGACTTCAAGAGACCCAGTACTTC	CASSEARLQETQYF
TRBV28	TRBJ2-1	few	TRBD1	TGTGCCAGCAGGTTAACAGGGGACCGGGCTTACAATGAGCAGTTCTTC	CASRLTGDRAYNEQFF
TRBV27	TRBJ1-2	NA	TRBD1	TGTGCCAGCAGTTTAAAGGGGGACAGCTTCTATGGCTACACCTTC	CASSLKGDSFYGYTF
TRBV19	TRBJ2-3	NA	NA	TGTGCCAGTAGTATTAGTGGGGCAGGGTCAGATACGCAGTATTTT	CASSISGAGSDTQYF
TRBV14	TRBJ2-6	NA	TRBD2	TGTGCCAGCAGCCAAGCCTCGAGTCTAGCGGGGAGCGCTGGGGCCAACGTCCTGACTTTC	CASSQASSLAGSAGANVLTF
TRBV23-1	TRBJ1-2	NA	TRBD1	TGCGCCAGCAGTCAATATGGGGACAGCTATGGCTACACCTTC	CASSQYGDSYGYTF
TRBV5-1	TRBJ2-3	NA	NA	TGCGCCAGCAGCCCCGCTAGCCCCACAGATACGCAGTATTTT	CASSPASPTDTQYF
TRBV11-1	TRBJ1-1	few	TRBD1	TGTGCCAGCAGAGCCGGGACAGGCTTTAACACTGAAGCTTTCTTT	CASRAGTGFNTEAFF
TRBV28	TRBJ2-2	NA	NA	TGTGCCAGCACTTCCTTAGGGGGACCCGGGGAGCTGTTTTTT	CASTSLGGPGELFF
TRBV29-1	TRBJ2-5	NA	NA	TGCAGCTTTCTCGCAGGGCCCGAGACCCAGTACTTC	CSFLAGPETQYF
TRBV11-3	TRBJ2-3	NA	NA	TGTGCCAGCAGCTCCTCTATGACGCAGTATTTT	CASSSSMTQYF
TRBV7-3	TRBJ1-1	NA	NA	TGTGCCAGCAGCTTACAGGGAAACACTGAAGCTTTCTTT	CASSLQGNTEAFF
TRBV2	TRBJ2-1	NA	NA	TGTGCCAGCAGTGGATGGGGGGGCCAGTATTATGAGCAGTTCTTC	CASSGWGGQYYEQFF
TRBV4-1	TRBJ1-1	NA	NA	TGCGCCAGCAGCCAAGATCCGAGGTATGGCAGTCTGAATGAAGCTTTCTTT	CASSQDPRYGSLNEAFF
TRBV12-5	TRBJ2-1	NA	TRBD2	TGTGCTAGTGGTTTGGGGGTAGCGGGAGACAATGAGCAGTTCTTC	CASGLGVAGDNEQFF
TRBV6-6	TRBJ1-2	NA	TRBD1	TGTGCCAGCAGTGACGGGGGACAGGGAGGCTATGGCTACACCTTC	CASSDGGQGGYGYTF
TRBV7-2	TRBJ2-5	NA	NA	TGTGCCAGCAGCTTACAGGGGTTCCAGTACTTC	CASSLQGFQYF
TRBV6-5	TRBJ1-2	NA	TRBD1	TGTGCCAGCAGTTACTCACGGACAGGGGACTATGGCTACACCTTC	CASSYSRTGDYGYTF
TRBV7-3	TRBJ2-3	NA	TRBD2	TGTGCCAGCAGCTTAACGGCCGGGTCTAGCGGGTTGGGGACAGATACGCAGTATTTT	CASSLTAGSSGLGTDTQYF